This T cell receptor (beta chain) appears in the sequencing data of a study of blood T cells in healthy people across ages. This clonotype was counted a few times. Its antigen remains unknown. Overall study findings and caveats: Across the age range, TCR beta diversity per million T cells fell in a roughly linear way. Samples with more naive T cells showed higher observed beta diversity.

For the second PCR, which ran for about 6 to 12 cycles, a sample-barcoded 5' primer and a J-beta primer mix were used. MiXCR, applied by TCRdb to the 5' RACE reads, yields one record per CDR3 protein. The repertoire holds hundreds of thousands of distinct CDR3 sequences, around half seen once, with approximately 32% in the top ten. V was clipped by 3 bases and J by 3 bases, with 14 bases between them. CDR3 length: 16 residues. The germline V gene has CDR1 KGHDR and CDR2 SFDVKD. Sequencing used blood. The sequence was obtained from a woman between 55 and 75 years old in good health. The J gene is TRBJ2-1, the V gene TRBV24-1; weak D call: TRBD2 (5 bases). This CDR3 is CATSDPSAEGYNEQFF. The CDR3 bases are TGTGCCACCAGTGATCCAAGCGCAGAGGGCTACAATGAGCAGTTCTTC.